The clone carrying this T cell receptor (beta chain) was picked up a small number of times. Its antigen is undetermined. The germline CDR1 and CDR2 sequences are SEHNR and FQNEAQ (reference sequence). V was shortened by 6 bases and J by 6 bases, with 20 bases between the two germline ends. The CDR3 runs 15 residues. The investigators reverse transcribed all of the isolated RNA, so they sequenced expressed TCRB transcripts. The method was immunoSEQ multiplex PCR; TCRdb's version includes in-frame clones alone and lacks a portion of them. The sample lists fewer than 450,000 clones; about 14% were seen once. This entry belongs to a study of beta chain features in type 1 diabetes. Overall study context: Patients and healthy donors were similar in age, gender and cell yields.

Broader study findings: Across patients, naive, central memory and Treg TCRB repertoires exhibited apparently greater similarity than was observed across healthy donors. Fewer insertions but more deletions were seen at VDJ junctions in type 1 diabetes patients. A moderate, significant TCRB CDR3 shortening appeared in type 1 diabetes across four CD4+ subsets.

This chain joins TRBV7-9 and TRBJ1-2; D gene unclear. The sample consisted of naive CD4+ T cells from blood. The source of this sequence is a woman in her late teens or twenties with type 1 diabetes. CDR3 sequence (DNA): TGTGCCAGCAGTCTTCCTAGGGAGGGCGTAAATGGCTACACCTTC. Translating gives CASSLPREGVNGYTF.